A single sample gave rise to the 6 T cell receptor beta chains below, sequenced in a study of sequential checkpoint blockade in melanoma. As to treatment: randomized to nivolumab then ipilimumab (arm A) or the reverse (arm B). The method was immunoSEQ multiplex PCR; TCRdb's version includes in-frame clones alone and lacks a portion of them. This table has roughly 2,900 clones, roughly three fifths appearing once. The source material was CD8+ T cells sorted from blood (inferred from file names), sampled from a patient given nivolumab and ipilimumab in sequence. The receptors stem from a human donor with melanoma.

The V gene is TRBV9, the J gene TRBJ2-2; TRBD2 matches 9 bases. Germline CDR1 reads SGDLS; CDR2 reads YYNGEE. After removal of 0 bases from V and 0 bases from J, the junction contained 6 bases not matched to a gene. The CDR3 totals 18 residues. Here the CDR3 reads CASSVDPSGTTNTGELFF. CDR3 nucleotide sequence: TGTGCCAGCAGCGTAGATCCTAGCGGGACCACGAACACCGGGGAGCTGTTTTTT.

The CDR3 sequence is CATSTPGGYEQYF. The CDR3 bases are TGTGCCACCAGCACCCCAGGGGGATACGAGCAGTACTTC. The chain recombines TRBV15 with TRBJ2-7; 7 nucleotides align to TRBD1. CDR1 and CDR2 from the germline V gene are LNHNV and YYDKDF (reference sequence). The CDR3 contains 13 residues. With 4 bases clipped from V and 4 bases from J, the junction kept 4 bases outside the gene matches.

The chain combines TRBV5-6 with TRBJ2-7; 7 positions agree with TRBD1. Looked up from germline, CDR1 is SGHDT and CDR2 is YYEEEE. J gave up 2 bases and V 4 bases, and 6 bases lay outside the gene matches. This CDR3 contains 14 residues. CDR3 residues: CASSIPGQPYEQYF. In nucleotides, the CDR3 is TGTGCCAGCAGCATACCGGGACAGCCCTACGAGCAGTACTTC.

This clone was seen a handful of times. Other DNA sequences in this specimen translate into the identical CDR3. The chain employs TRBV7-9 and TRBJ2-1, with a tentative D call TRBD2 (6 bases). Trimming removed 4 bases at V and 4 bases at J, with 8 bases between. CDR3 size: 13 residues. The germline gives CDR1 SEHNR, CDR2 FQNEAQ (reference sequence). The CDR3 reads CASSSGLYNEQFF. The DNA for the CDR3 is TGTGCCAGCAGCTCTGGACTATACAATGAGCAGTTCTTC.

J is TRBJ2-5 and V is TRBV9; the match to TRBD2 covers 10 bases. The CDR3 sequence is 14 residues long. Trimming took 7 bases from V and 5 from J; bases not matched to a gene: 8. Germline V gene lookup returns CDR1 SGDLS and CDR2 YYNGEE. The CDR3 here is CASSPSGRDETQYF. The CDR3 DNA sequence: TGTGCCAGCTCACCAAGCGGGAGGGATGAGACCCAGTACTTC.

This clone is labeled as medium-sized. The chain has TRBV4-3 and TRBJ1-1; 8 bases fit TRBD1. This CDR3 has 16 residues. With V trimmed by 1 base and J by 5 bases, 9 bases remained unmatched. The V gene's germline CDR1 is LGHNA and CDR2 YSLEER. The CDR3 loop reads CASSQGPGQEETEAFF. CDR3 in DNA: TGCGCCAGCAGCCAAGGGCCGGGACAGGAGGAGACTGAAGCTTTCTTT.